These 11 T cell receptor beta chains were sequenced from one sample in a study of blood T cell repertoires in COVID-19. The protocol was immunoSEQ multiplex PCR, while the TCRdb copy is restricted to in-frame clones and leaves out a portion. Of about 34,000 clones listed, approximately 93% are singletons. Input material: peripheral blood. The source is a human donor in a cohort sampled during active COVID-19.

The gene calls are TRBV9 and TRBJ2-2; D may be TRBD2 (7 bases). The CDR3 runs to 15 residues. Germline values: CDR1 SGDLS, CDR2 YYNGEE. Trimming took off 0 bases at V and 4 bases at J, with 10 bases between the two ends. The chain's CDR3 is CASSVEGGATGELFF. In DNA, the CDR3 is TGTGCCAGCAGCGTAGAGGGGGGGGCCACCGGGGAGCTGTTTTTT.

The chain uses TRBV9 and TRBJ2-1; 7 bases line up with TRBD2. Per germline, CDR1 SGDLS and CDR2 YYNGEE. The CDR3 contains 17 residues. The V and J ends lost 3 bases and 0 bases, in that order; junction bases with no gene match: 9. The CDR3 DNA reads TGTGCCAGCAGCGCCCCGGCTAGCGGAAGCTCCTACAATGAGCAGTTCTTC. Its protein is CASSAPASGSSYNEQFF.

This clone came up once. The CDR3 nucleotides are TGTGCCAGCAGCGTAGGAGATTTCTCTGGAAACACCATATATTTT. Its protein is CASSVGDFSGNTIYF. The genes are TRBV9 and TRBJ1-3; D call uncertain. CDR3 length: 15 residues. Between the trimmed V and J ends, which lost 0 bases and 0 bases, there was a span of 7 bases. CDR1 is SGDLS and CDR2 is YYNGEE in the germline V gene.

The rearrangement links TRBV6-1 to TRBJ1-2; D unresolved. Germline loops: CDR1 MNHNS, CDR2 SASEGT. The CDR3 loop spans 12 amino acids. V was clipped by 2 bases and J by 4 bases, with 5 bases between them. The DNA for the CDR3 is TGTGCCAGCAGTGAAATCGGCTATGGCTACACCTTC. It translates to CASSEIGYGYTF.

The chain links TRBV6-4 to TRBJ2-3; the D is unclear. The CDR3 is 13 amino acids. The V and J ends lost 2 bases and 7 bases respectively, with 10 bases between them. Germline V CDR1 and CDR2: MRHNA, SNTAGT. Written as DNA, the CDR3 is TGTGCCAGCAGTGACGGTGAAGCAAATACGCAGTATTTT. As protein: CASSDGEANTQYF.

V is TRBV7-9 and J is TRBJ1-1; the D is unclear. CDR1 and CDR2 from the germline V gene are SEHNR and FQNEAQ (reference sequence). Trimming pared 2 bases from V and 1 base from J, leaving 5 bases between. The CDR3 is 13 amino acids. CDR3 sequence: CASSLSQNTEAFF. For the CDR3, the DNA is TGTGCCAGCAGCTTATCACAGAACACTGAAGCTTTCTTT. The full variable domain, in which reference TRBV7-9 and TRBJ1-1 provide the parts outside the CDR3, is DTGVSQNPRHKITKRGQNVTFRCDPISEHNRLYWYRQTLGQGPEFLTYFQNEAQLEKSRLLSDRFSAERPKGSFSTLEIQRTEQGDSAMYLCASSLSQNTEAFFGQGTRLTVV.

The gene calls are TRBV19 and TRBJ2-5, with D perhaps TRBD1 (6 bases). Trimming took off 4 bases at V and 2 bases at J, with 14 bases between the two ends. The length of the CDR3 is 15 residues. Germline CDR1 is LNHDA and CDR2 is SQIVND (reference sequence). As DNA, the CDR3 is TGTGCCAGTAGTACCAGCAGGGGTTATCAAGAGACCCAGTACTTC. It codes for CASSTSRGYQETQYF. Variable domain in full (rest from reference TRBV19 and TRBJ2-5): DGGITQSPKYLFRKEGQNVTLSCEQNLNHDAMYWYRQDPGQGLRLIYYSQIVNDFQKGDIAEGYSVSREKKESFPLTVTSAQKNPTAFYLCASSTSRGYQETQYFGPGTRLLVL.

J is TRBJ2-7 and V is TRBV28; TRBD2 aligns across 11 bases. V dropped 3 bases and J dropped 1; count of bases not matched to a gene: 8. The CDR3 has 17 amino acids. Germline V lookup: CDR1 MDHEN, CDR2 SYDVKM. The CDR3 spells CASSFGTSGQFSYEQYF. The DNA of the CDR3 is TGTGCCAGCAGTTTCGGGACTAGCGGCCAATTTTCCTACGAGCAGTACTTC.

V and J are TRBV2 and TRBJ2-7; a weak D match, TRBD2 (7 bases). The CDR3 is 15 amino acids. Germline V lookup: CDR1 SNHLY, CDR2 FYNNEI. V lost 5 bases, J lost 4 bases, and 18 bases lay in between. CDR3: CASSPEGGAGYEQYF. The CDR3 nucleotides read TGTGCCAGCAGTCCCGAAGGGGGGGCGGGATACGAGCAGTACTTC.

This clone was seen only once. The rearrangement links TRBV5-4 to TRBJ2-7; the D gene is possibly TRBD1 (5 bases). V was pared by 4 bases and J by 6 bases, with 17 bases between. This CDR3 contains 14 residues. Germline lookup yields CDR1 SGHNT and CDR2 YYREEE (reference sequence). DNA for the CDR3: TGTGCCAGCAGCCCCTGGACACTGATTGCCGAGCAGTACTTC. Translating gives CASSPWTLIAEQYF. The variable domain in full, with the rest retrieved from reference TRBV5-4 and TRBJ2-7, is ETGVTQSPTHLIKTRGQQVTLRCSSQSGHNTVSWYQQALGQGPQFIFQYYREEENGRGNFPPRFSGLQFPNYSSELNVNALELDDSALYLCASSPWTLIAEQYFGPGTRLTVT.

The CDR3 DNA is TGTGCCAGCACCTCGGGCAGGGAGGGCGAAAAACTGTTTTTT. Its protein is CASTSGREGEKLFF. The genes are TRBV9 and TRBJ1-4, with a possible D match to TRBD1 (5 bases). V lost 6 bases and J 8 bases, leaving 17 bases between the germline ends. The CDR3 covers 14 residues. Germline V gene sequence: CDR1 SGDLS, CDR2 YYNGEE.